The entry that follows covers one TCR beta chain sequence. Its antigen is unknown. CDR1 and CDR2 from the germline V gene are SGHTA and FQGNSA. Trimming removed 2 bases from V and 4 bases from J; junction bases left unmatched: 7. The CDR3 is 17 amino acids. Preparation of TCR beta libraries was done by quantitative 5'-RACE with molecular barcodes. TCRdb called the 5' RACE reads again in MiXCR, with one record for every CDR3 protein. The data contain roughly 670,000 distinct CDR3 sequences, over 15% of them singletons. The data belong to a study of CD8 T cells in ankylosing spondylitis. The study, taken as a whole, reports: Seemingly distinctive of ankylosing spondylitis blood was a TCR beta motif formed by eight highly homologous variants. CD8+ disease-linked clones were present at relatively low frequencies in blood. In synovial fluid and blood from reactive arthritis, some motif variants were previously reported.

The chain joins TRBV7-2 to TRBJ2-5, with 13 bases identical to TRBD2. The sample consisted of blood, either unsorted or a sorted T cell fraction (not recorded which). The sequence was collected from a male donor with ankylosing spondylitis. CDR3 DNA sequence: TGTGCCAGCAGCTTATGGACTAGCGGGAGTTGGGGAGAGACCCAGTACTTC. Amino acid sequence: CASSLWTSGSWGETQYF.